The 6 T cell receptor beta chains reported below all come from one sample, sequenced in a study of blood T cell repertoires in COVID-19. Assay: immunoSEQ multiplex PCR; the TCRdb copy retains only in-frame clones and omits some. Of around 250,000 clones in the sample, more than 85% are singletons; the top ten hold approximately 2.7%. Source material: PBMCs or T cells enriched from blood (not recorded which). Receptors were obtained from a middle-aged man who had been exposed to COVID-19.

V usage is TRBV2 and J usage is TRBJ2-7, with 9 bases identical to TRBD1. The germline gives CDR1 SNHLY, CDR2 FYNNEI. The CDR3 is made up of 14 amino acids. J was trimmed by 6 bases and V by 7 bases; bases with no gene match: 10. The CDR3, as DNA: TGTGCCAGCACCGGACAGGGGATCTCAGGCGAGCAGTACTTC. This translates into CASTGQGISGEQYF.

The genes are TRBV6-5 and TRBJ2-7; 9 bases fit TRBD1. The V segment lost 4 bases and the J segment 1 base; nucleotides outside the gene matches: 5. The CDR3 totals 15 residues. Germline V lookup: CDR1 MNHEY, CDR2 SVGAGI. CDR3 nucleotides: TGTGCCAGCAGTTTACAGGGGGCGCATTCCTACGAGCAGTACTTC. This translates into CASSLQGAHSYEQYF.

This sequence joins TRBV27 and TRBJ2-1; 10 positions agree with TRBD1. After removal of 7 bases from V and 10 bases from J, the junction contained 10 bases not matched to a gene. The CDR3 contains 14 residues. Germline V CDR1 and CDR2: MNHEY, SMNVEV (reference sequence). CDR3 sequence: CASIRTGGDLEQFF. CDR3 bases: TGTGCCAGCATTCGGACAGGGGGTGATCTAGAGCAGTTCTTC.

The chain has TRBV7-2 and TRBJ2-3; 7 nucleotides align to TRBD1. The germline gives CDR1 SGHTA, CDR2 FQGNSA. The CDR3 is made up of 16 amino acids. V lost 2 bases to trimming and J lost 3 bases; unmatched junction nucleotides: 8. The CDR3 protein is CASSLRQGSRTDTQYF. The CDR3 bases are TGTGCCAGCAGCTTAAGACAGGGCTCGCGAACAGATACGCAGTATTTT.

Concerning this clone: At one boundary the junction diverges from the germline segment, which might be a read error. V gene TRBV4-3 combines with J gene TRBJ2-5; a weak D match, TRBD2 (6 bases). Germline V CDR1 and CDR2: LGHNA, YSLEER. This CDR3 has 15 amino acids. CDR3 in amino acids: CASSQAGERQEAQYF. CDR3 bases: TGCGCCAGCAGCCAAGCGGGAGAACGACAAGAGGCCCAGTACTTC.

This chain links TRBV27 with TRBJ1-5; unclear D gene. Trimming left V 5 bases short and J 0 bases short, with 11 bases between. Germline V gene data show CDR1 as MNHEY and CDR2 as SMNVEV (reference sequence). The CDR3 has 15 amino acids. For the CDR3, the DNA is TGTGCCAGCAGTATGGCCCGCCATAGCAATCAGCCCCAGCATTTT. The encoded protein is CASSMARHSNQPQHF.